This T cell receptor beta chain was sequenced in a study of blood T cell repertoires in COVID-19. The wider study: Donors in the United States, Italy and Spain gave samples during acute or convalescent COVID-19.

Sequencing used immunoSEQ multiplex PCR; TCRdb keeps in-frame clones, though not all of them. The sample holds 250,000 or so clones, about 82% seen once. The germline V gene has CDR1 SEHNR and CDR2 FQNEAQ (reference sequence). V was pared by 1 base and J by 5 bases, with 7 bases between. The CDR3 extends over 13 amino acids. This rearrangement joins TRBV7-9 to TRBJ2-3, with D unclear. Source material: peripheral blood. This receptor was obtained from a man aged 80 or over with acute or convalescent COVID-19. DNA for the CDR3: TGTGCCAGCAGCTTAGTCCCCGTAGATACGCAGTATTTT. Translation: CASSLVPVDTQYF.